A single sample is the source of the 28 T cell receptor beta chains below, sequenced in a study of control samples from healthy donors and cancer patients. Clones were sequenced by immunoSEQ multiplex PCR, and TCRdb holds only the in-frame ones, with some missing. The sample yields around 63,000 clones, approximately 89% seen once. Sequenced sample: PBMCs. These receptors were collected from a woman between 45 and 60 years old with head and neck cancer.

The chain employs TRBV30 and TRBJ1-1; no reliable D call. The ends were cut back, 8 bases at V and 3 bases at J, with 7 bases in the middle. The length of the CDR3 is 10 residues. Germline V lookup: CDR1 GTSNPN, CDR2 SVGIG (reference sequence). The CDR3, as DNA: TGTGCCGGCGGCGACACTGAAGCTTTCTTT. This codes for CAGGDTEAFF.

The chain links TRBV19 to TRBJ2-2, with D possibly being TRBD2 (7 bases). V dropped 7 bases and J dropped 7 bases, with 13 bases sitting between them. Looked up from germline, CDR1 is LNHDA and CDR2 is SQIVND (reference sequence). This CDR3 has 13 amino acids. CDR3 sequence reads: CASNRGAGGELFF. For the CDR3, the DNA is TGTGCCAGTAATCGGGGGGCAGGCGGGGAGCTGTTTTTT.

This chain uses TRBV19 with TRBJ1-1; 7 positions match TRBD1. This CDR3 contains 15 residues. CDR1 and CDR2 from the germline V gene are LNHDA and SQIVND (reference sequence). J lost 0 bases, V lost 7 bases, and 8 bases had no gene match. CDR3 DNA: TGTGCCAGTACTAAGATAGACAGGGTGAACACTGAAGCTTTCTTT. Protein product: CASTKIDRVNTEAFF.

J is TRBJ2-5 and V is TRBV5-4; TRBD1 matches 8 bases. The CDR3 sequence is 16 residues long. The J segment lost 2 bases and the V segment lost 3 bases, leaving 9 bases of the junction unmatched. Germline V gene lookup returns CDR1 SGHNT and CDR2 YYREEE (reference sequence). The CDR3 DNA follows: TGTGCCAGCAGCTCCAGGACAGGGTCCCCACAAGAGACCCAGTACTTC. It codes for CASSSRTGSPQETQYF. Full variable domain (missing parts from reference TRBV5-4 and TRBJ2-5): ETGVTQSPTHLIKTRGQQVTLRCSSQSGHNTVSWYQQALGQGPQFIFQYYREEENGRGNFPPRFSGLQFPNYSSELNVNALELDDSALYLCASSSRTGSPQETQYFGPGTRLLVL.

This clone was observed a handful of times. The J gene is TRBJ1-6, the V gene TRBV2; 10 nucleotides match TRBD1. The CDR3 covers 18 residues. The J segment lost 8 bases and the V segment lost 4 bases, leaving 14 bases of the junction unmatched. Per the germline V gene, CDR1 is SNHLY and CDR2 is FYNNEI. CDR3 sequence reads: CASSGSWSLGQGDSPLHF. Here the CDR3 DNA reads TGTGCCAGCAGTGGATCGTGGTCCCTAGGACAGGGGGATTCACCCCTCCACTTT.

The chain links TRBV4-2 to TRBJ2-2; D might be TRBD2 (6 bases). The V end was cut by 3 bases, the J end by 5 bases, with 16 bases between. This CDR3 has 16 amino acids. Germline V gene lookup returns CDR1 LGHNA and CDR2 YNFKEQ. The CDR3 reads CASSHGETRITGELFF. CDR3 DNA sequence: TGTGCCAGCAGCCACGGGGAGACTAGGATTACCGGGGAGCTGTTTTTT.

This clone was counted a few times. The chain combines TRBV27 with TRBJ2-1; the D is unclear. The CDR3 length is 13 residues. Trimming took off 2 bases at V and 4 bases at J, with 6 bases between the two ends. Germline V gives CDR1 MNHEY, CDR2 SMNVEV (reference sequence). CDR3 sequence: CASSLNPYNEQFF. The CDR3 nucleotides read TGTGCCAGCAGTTTAAACCCTTACAATGAGCAGTTCTTC.

The chain has TRBV7-9 and TRBJ1-6, with TRBD1 as a possible D gene (5 bases). The germline gives CDR1 SEHNR, CDR2 FQNEAQ (reference sequence). The V and J ends lost 4 bases and 7 bases respectively, with 11 bases between them. There are 14 residues in the CDR3. CDR3 coding DNA: TGTGCCAGCAGCTCCTGGGACGGAAATTCACCCCTCCACTTT. This sequence encodes CASSSWDGNSPLHF. The entire variable domain, with the rest obtained from reference TRBV7-9 and TRBJ1-6, is as follows: DTGVSQNPRHKITKRGQNVTFRCDPISEHNRLYWYRQTLGQGPEFLTYFQNEAQLEKSRLLSDRFSAERPKGSFSTLEIQRTEQGDSAMYLCASSSWDGNSPLHFGNGTRLTVT.

V gene TRBV11-2 combines with J gene TRBJ2-2; 9 nucleotides agree with TRBD1. V was pared by 2 bases and J by 5 bases, with 6 bases of the junction left unmatched. This CDR3 is 16 amino acids long. Germline V lookup: CDR1 SGHAT, CDR2 FQNNGV. CDR3 amino acids: CASSLTGGIATGELFF. For the CDR3, the DNA is TGTGCCAGCAGCTTAACAGGGGGCATTGCGACCGGGGAGCTGTTTTTT.

The rearrangement links TRBV5-1 to TRBJ1-1; a weak D match, TRBD1 (5 bases). Trimming left V 3 bases short and J 1 base short, with 10 bases between. The CDR3 covers 14 residues. Germline CDR1 SGHRS, CDR2 YFSETQ. This CDR3 is CASSSGLPNTEAFF. CDR3 DNA: TGCGCCAGCAGCTCGGGACTCCCGAACACTGAAGCTTTCTTT.

This chain connects TRBV13 to TRBJ2-1; D is possibly TRBD2 (6 bases). The ends were cut back, 5 bases at V and 7 bases at J, with 21 bases in the middle. This CDR3 spans 16 amino acids. Germline CDR1 is PRHDT and CDR2 is FYEKMQ (reference sequence). The CDR3 DNA reads TGTGCCAGCAGCCACGGGACTTCCAGCGGCCTAAATGAGCAGTTCTTC. Amino acids: CASSHGTSSGLNEQFF.

This chain links TRBV3-1 (or the pseudogene TRBV3-2) with TRBJ2-1; 8 bases map to TRBD1. The CDR3 runs 15 residues. Germline CDR1 and CDR2: LGHDT and YNNKEL (reference sequence). Trimming at V came to 1 base and at J to 5 bases, leaving 4 bases not matched to a gene. DNA for the CDR3: TGTGCCAGCAGCCAAGCACAGGGGGGAGACAATGAGCAGTTCTTC. Amino acids: CASSQAQGGDNEQFF.

This chain uses TRBV29-1 with TRBJ1-1; 7 bases are shared with TRBD1. With V trimmed by 5 bases and J by 1 base, 7 bases remained unmatched. CDR1 and CDR2 (germline): SQVTM, ANQGSEA. The CDR3 has 14 amino acids. The CDR3 protein is CSVSRDSRNTEAFF. The CDR3 DNA follows: TGCAGCGTTTCCCGGGACAGTAGGAACACTGAAGCTTTCTTT.

The chain links TRBV18 to TRBJ2-7; D is unclear. V lost 3 bases, J lost 5 bases, and 20 bases lay in between. The germline V gene has CDR1 KGHSH and CDR2 LQKENI. This CDR3 region has 16 residues. CDR3 bases: TGTGCCAGCTCACCCTACTGGGATCAGACGACGGACGAGCAGTACTTC. It codes for CASSPYWDQTTDEQYF.

V is TRBV5-1 and J is TRBJ2-2; 8 positions match TRBD2. Looked up from germline, CDR1 is SGHRS and CDR2 is YFSETQ. V gave up 0 bases and J gave up 1 base; unmatched junction bases: 5. This CDR3 region has 17 residues. In DNA, the CDR3 is TGCGCCAGCAGCTTGGCTTTAGCGGGGTGGAACACCGGGGAGCTGTTTTTT. Translated: CASSLALAGWNTGELFF.

This clone was observed a single time. This sequence joins TRBV7-9 and TRBJ1-1, with D maybe TRBD1 (5 bases). CDR3 length: 14 residues. Germline CDR1 and CDR2: SEHNR and FQNEAQ (reference sequence). Trimming took 7 bases from V and 2 from J, leaving 14 bases between them. The CDR3 sequence: CASTKAGGNTEAFF. Written as DNA, the CDR3 is TGTGCCAGCACCAAAGCGGGGGGAAACACTGAAGCTTTCTTT. Based on the CDR3 plus reference TRBV7-9 and TRBJ1-1, the full variable domain is DTGVSQNPRHKITKRGQNVTFRCDPISEHNRLYWYRQTLGQGPEFLTYFQNEAQLEKSRLLSDRFSAERPKGSFSTLEIQRTEQGDSAMYLCASTKAGGNTEAFFGQGTRLTVV.

A few counts support this clone. The gene calls are TRBV5-1 and TRBJ1-2; possible D gene TRBD1, 6 bases. The CDR3 is made up of 15 amino acids. Trimming stripped 3 bases from V and 6 bases from J, with 18 bases between. The germline V gene encodes CDR1 SGHRS and CDR2 YFSETQ. The CDR3 region is CASSSSGQPTDGYTF. The CDR3 region has the DNA TGCGCCAGCAGCTCCAGCGGACAGCCGACCGATGGCTACACCTTC.

The rearrangement links TRBV25-1 to TRBJ2-3, with TRBD2 matching over 7 bases. Losses at the gene ends were 4 bases for V and 2 bases for J; bases not matched to a gene: 9. Germline V lookup: CDR1 MGHDK, CDR2 SYGVNS. The CDR3 is made up of 16 amino acids. CDR3 DNA: TGTGCCAGCAGTGCACGAACGCGGGGGACCACAGATACGCAGTATTTT. Its protein is CASSARTRGTTDTQYF.

V and J are TRBV5-5 and TRBJ2-7; D gene unclear. The CDR3 runs to 17 residues. Trimming stripped 1 base from V and 0 bases from J, with 17 bases between. The germline V gene has CDR1 SGHKS and CDR2 YYEKEE (reference sequence). CDR3 sequence: CASSLFGGPTRSYEQYF. The CDR3 nucleotides are TGTGCCAGCAGCTTGTTCGGTGGGCCCACCCGCTCCTACGAGCAGTACTTC.

V usage is TRBV10-1 and J usage is TRBJ2-1; D might be TRBD1 or TRBD2, each matching 5 bases. The germline V gene encodes CDR1 WNHNN and CDR2 SYGVQD (reference sequence). V lost 3 bases and J lost 9, with 9 bases in between. The CDR3 spans 12 residues. DNA of the CDR3: TGCGCCAGCAGTGAATCTGGGGGTGAGCAGTTCTTC. Its protein is CASSESGGEQFF.

V is TRBV6-6 and J is TRBJ2-2; possible D gene TRBD2, 6 bases. The germline V gene encodes CDR1 MNHNY and CDR2 SVGAGI (reference sequence). V lost 6 bases to trimming and J lost 8 bases, with 19 bases between them. The CDR3 covers 15 residues. CDR3 protein: CASSLTGLSEGELFF. For the CDR3, the DNA is TGTGCCAGCAGCCTCACGGGACTCTCTGAGGGGGAGCTGTTTTTT.

By its share, this clone is medium-sized. The J gene is TRBJ2-7, the V gene TRBV7-2; D remains ambiguous. The CDR3 is 13 residues long. Trimming removed 5 bases from V and 0 bases from J, with 8 bases in between. In germline, CDR1 is SGHTA, CDR2 FQGNSA. The CDR3 bases are TGTGCCAGCAGCGTACAAGACTCCTACGAGCAGTACTTC. Encoded protein: CASSVQDSYEQYF.

The chain links TRBV15 to TRBJ1-6; D unresolved. V lost 1 base and J lost 9, with 16 bases in between. This CDR3 region has 16 residues. Germline CDR1 LNHNV, CDR2 YYDKDF (reference sequence). In DNA form, the CDR3 reads TGTGCCACCAGCAGAGCCAGTCCGCGGTGGAGTTCACCCCTCCACTTT. Its translation: CATSRASPRWSSPLHF.

Here the CDR3 DNA reads TGTGCCAGCAGCTTACCCGGACGGATGAACACTGAAGCTTTCTTT. Amino acid sequence: CASSLPGRMNTEAFF. This rearrangement joins TRBV5-6 to TRBJ1-1; D not resolved. V was clipped by 2 bases and J by 0 bases, with 11 bases between them. Germline lookup yields CDR1 SGHDT and CDR2 YYEEEE. The CDR3 is made up of 15 amino acids.

The chain joins TRBV5-6 to TRBJ1-1; TRBD1 aligns across 7 bases. Looked up from germline, CDR1 is SGHDT and CDR2 is YYEEEE. The CDR3 contains 14 residues. Trimming removed 3 bases from V and 1 base from J; junction bases left unmatched: 3. CDR3 region: CASSSTGENTEAFF. DNA of the CDR3: TGTGCCAGCAGCTCCACAGGGGAGAACACTGAAGCTTTCTTT.

In its sample, this clone was seen once. The chain has TRBV6-5 and TRBJ1-3; 7 nucleotides line up with TRBD1. V dropped 6 bases and J dropped 6; count of bases not matched to a gene: 11. CDR1 and CDR2 (germline): MNHEY, SVGAGI. The CDR3 has 15 residues. This CDR3 is CASRRRQGRENTIYF. The CDR3 coding sequence is TGTGCCAGCAGACGCCGACAGGGTCGGGAAAACACCATATATTTT.

The CDR3 DNA is TGCGCCAGCAGCCCAGGGACAGGACCCAATGAAAAACTGTTTTTT. It translates to CASSPGTGPNEKLFF. V and J are TRBV5-1 and TRBJ1-4; 8 bases are shared with TRBD1. With V trimmed by 4 bases and J by 5 bases, 7 bases remained unmatched. This CDR3 has 15 residues. CDR1 and CDR2 from the germline V gene are SGHRS and YFSETQ.

The chain recombines TRBV10-3 with TRBJ2-1; 11 bases align to TRBD2. J was trimmed by 7 bases and V by 4 bases; bases with no gene match: 6. This CDR3 spans 15 amino acids. Per germline, CDR1 ENHRY and CDR2 SYGVKD. This CDR3 is CAISGVSGGANEQFF. The DNA of the CDR3 is TGTGCCATCAGTGGGGTTAGCGGGGGGGCAAATGAGCAGTTCTTC.